This T cell receptor beta chain originates from a study of identical twins. Study conclusions and caveats: Conclusions leaned on cross-sectional statistical analysis and did not track the same donors over time.

With regard to this clonotype: Its antigen remains unidentified.

With 5 bases removed from V and 2 bases from J, the gap between germline ends came to 22 bases. CDR3 length: 16 amino acids. The germline V gene has CDR1 DFQATT and CDR2 SNEGSKA (reference sequence). TCRdb redid the calling of the 5' RACE reads with MiXCR, one entry per CDR3 protein. The sample has 200,000 to 250,000 distinct CDR3 sequences, roughly 13% seen once. These same data were also listed under a study on yellow fever vaccine responses in identical twins.

Specimen: memory (CD45RO+) T cells sorted from blood. The receptor was isolated from a woman aged 18-29 years in good health. The V call is TRBV20-1, the J call TRBJ2-7; D possibly corresponds to TRBD1 (6 bases). The CDR3 DNA sequence: TGCAGTGCTTCGAATCCCCGGGACACATTAACCTACGAGCAGTACTTC. This encodes CSASNPRDTLTYEQYF.